This T cell receptor beta chain was identified in a study of T and B cells in COVID-19 patients. As for the study in general: Median age was about 30 years in the recovered cohort and approximately 72 years in the active-infection cohort. Regarding the study as a whole: Active COVID-19 showed highly clonal TRB repertoires; recovery showed diversity and richness above healthy donors. There were approximately 2,500 TCR clusters exclusive to the recovered cohort, some 31 with low generation probability. Few blood samples existed from mildly ill patients during symptoms or early in severe cases.

Blood genomic DNA input for TRB amplification was 250-500 ng. This clonotype was counted only a few times. Antigen: not known. The V gene end was trimmed by 6 bases and the J gene end by 5 bases; junction bases not matched to a gene: 9. The CDR3 runs to 15 residues. BIOMED2 TRB-A/B primer pools were used in multiplex TRB PCR. In TCRdb, the multiplex PCR reads were re-called with MiXCR into one record per CDR3 protein. The table includes tens of thousands of distinct CDR3 sequences, roughly 29% detected once. Sample: blood. The chain joins TRBV12-3 or TRBV12-4 to TRBJ2-1, with 8 bases that match TRBD2. The source is a human donor who had recovered from COVID-19. The CDR3 coding sequence is TGTGCCAGCAGCCCCCGGGGGGGCCTGAACAATGAGCAGTTCTTC. The encoded protein is CASSPRGGLNNEQFF.